The 2 T cell receptor beta chains listed next were all sequenced from one sample in a study of T cells in tumors after PD-1 blockade. Sequencing used immunoSEQ multiplex PCR; TCRdb keeps in-frame clones, though not all of them. The repertoire holds tens of thousands of clones, with roughly two thirds as singletons. The specimen comprised PBMCs, sampled after anti-PD-1 treatment. The receptors were sampled from a human donor with basal cell carcinoma.

This clone was observed a single time. The chain carries TRBV2 and TRBJ2-2; 11 bases fit TRBD2. Germline V CDR1 and CDR2: SNHLY, FYNNEI. This CDR3 has 14 residues. Trimming removed 6 bases from V and 6 bases from J; junction bases left unmatched: 3. The CDR3 loop is CASSVAGGAGELFF. CDR3 sequence (DNA): TGTGCCAGCAGCGTAGCGGGAGGGGCCGGGGAGCTGTTTTTT.

The V call is TRBV2, the J call TRBJ2-4, with unresolved D. V dropped 8 bases and J dropped 1 base, with 9 bases sitting between them. CDR3 length: 13 amino acids. Germline V gene sequence: CDR1 SNHLY, CDR2 FYNNEI. CDR3 region: CASSVGAKNIQYF. Written as DNA, the CDR3 is TGTGCCAGCTCGGTGGGGGCCAAAAACATTCAGTACTTC.